What follows are 14 T cell receptor beta chains derived from one specimen sequenced in a study of T-cell memory formation after mild COVID-19. TCRdb reanalysed the 5' RACE reads using MiXCR and keeps one entry per CDR3 protein. The data hold 400,000 or so distinct CDR3 sequences, with about 19% observed a single time. What was sequenced was PBMCs or a T cell subset sorted from them (not recorded which). The source is an adult woman who had mild COVID-19 (a few samples of this study predate the infection). Cell type and time point are not known.

This clonotype was seen a few times. The chain has TRBV5-1 and TRBJ2-2; D is possibly TRBD1 (6 bases). Germline CDR1 SGHRS, CDR2 YFSETQ. The CDR3 contains 15 residues. Trimming took off 1 base at V and 3 bases at J, with 10 bases between the two ends. The CDR3 nucleotides are TGCGCCAGCAGCTTGTTGCCAGGGGACACCGGGGAGCTGTTTTTT. Translated, it gives CASSLLPGDTGELFF.

The chain combines TRBV5-1 with TRBJ2-6; 10 positions agree with TRBD1. The germline V gene has CDR1 SGHRS and CDR2 YFSETQ. Losses at the gene ends were 7 bases for V and 2 bases for J; bases not matched to a gene: 3. The CDR3 loop spans 15 amino acids. CDR3 nucleotides: TGCGCCAGCCGACAGGGGGCCACTGGGGCCAACGTCCTGACTTTC. Protein sequence: CASRQGATGANVLTF.

The chain links TRBV20-1 to TRBJ2-5; 13 nucleotides agree with TRBD2. J was trimmed by 4 bases and V by 6 bases; bases with no gene match: 11. The CDR3 spans 16 residues. The germline CDR1 and CDR2 sequences are DFQATT and SNEGSKA (reference sequence). This CDR3 reads CSAPPPRTSGGETQYF. The DNA for the CDR3 is TGCAGTGCCCCCCCCCCGAGGACTAGCGGGGGAGAGACCCAGTACTTC.

This clonotype has a handful of counts. V is TRBV6-2 or TRBV6-3 and J is TRBJ2-3, with TRBD2 matching 10 bases. This CDR3 contains 15 residues. V lost 5 bases, J lost 7 bases, and 9 bases stayed unmatched. Germline V CDR1 and CDR2: MNHEY, SVGEGT. CDR3 sequence: CASSRTSGHGYTQYF. CDR3 DNA sequence: TGTGCCAGCAGTAGGACTAGCGGTCATGGGTATACGCAGTATTTT.

This clonotype showed up many times. V and J are TRBV7-2 and TRBJ2-1; possible D gene TRBD2, 6 bases. V lost 5 bases, J lost 12 bases, and 23 bases lay in between. The V gene's germline CDR1 is SGHTA and CDR2 FQGNSA. CDR3 size: 15 residues. The CDR3 region is CASSTTSSAPSGQFF. The CDR3 DNA sequence: TGTGCCAGCAGCACGACTAGTTCCGCCCCATCTGGGCAGTTCTTC.

This clonotype has ten or more counts. The rearrangement links TRBV21-1 to TRBJ2-4; the listed D gene, TRBD1, was not tested against the DNA. TRBV21-1 is described as a pseudogene. The CDR3 totals 16 residues. The CDR3 sequence is CASSKDRESAKNIQYF. The CDR3, as DNA: TGTGCCAGCAGCAAAGACCGGGAATCGGCCAAAAACATTCAGTACTTC.

This clonotype has just a few counts. The V call is TRBV12-3 or TRBV12-4, the J call TRBJ1-2; 7 bases fit TRBD1. V was clipped by 6 bases and J by 8 bases; unmatched bases: 6. The CDR3 has 12 amino acids. CDR3 sequence reads: CASRLLGGGYTF. In nucleotides, the CDR3 is TGTGCCAGCAGACTCTTAGGGGGCGGCTACACCTTC.

V usage is TRBV5-1 and J usage is TRBJ2-1; 10 bases are shared with TRBD1. From germline, CDR1 is SGHRS and CDR2 YFSETQ. The CDR3 extends over 14 amino acids. Trimming removed 3 bases from V and 12 bases from J; junction bases left unmatched: 9. The CDR3: CASSSGQGEDGQFF. The CDR3 coding sequence is TGCGCCAGCAGCTCCGGACAGGGGGAGGATGGGCAGTTCTTC. The whole variable domain, filled in from reference TRBV5-1 and TRBJ2-1, reads KAGVTQTPRYLIKTRGQQVTLSCSPISGHRSVSWYQQTPGQGLQFLFEYFSETQRNKGNFPGRFSGRQFSNSRSEMNVSTLELGDSALYLCASSSGQGEDGQFFGPGTRLTVL.

The CDR3 sequence is CASRNPGQGTNEQFF. DNA for the CDR3: TGCGCCAGCAGAAACCCGGGACAGGGGACCAATGAGCAGTTCTTC. The J gene is TRBJ2-1, the V gene TRBV4-1; 10 bases match TRBD1. CDR3 length equals 15 residues. CDR1 MGHRA and CDR2 YSYEKL come from the germline V gene. Trimming cost V 6 bases and J 6 bases; bases outside gene matches: 8.

The chain recombines TRBV20-1 with TRBJ2-7; possibly TRBD2 for D (7 bases). Trimming cost V 5 bases and J 7 bases, with 18 bases left between them. CDR3 size: 13 residues. Germline V gene data show CDR1 as DFQATT and CDR2 as SNEGSKA (reference sequence). The CDR3 bases are TGCAGTGCTCCAGGGAGGGGGAATTTGGAGCAGTACTTC. This codes for CSAPGRGNLEQYF.

This chain links TRBV24-1 with TRBJ2-7; a possible D gene is TRBD1 (5 bases). In germline, CDR1 is KGHDR, CDR2 SFDVKD. This CDR3 contains 15 residues. V lost 2 bases, J lost 5 bases, and 15 bases lay in between. This chain's CDR3 is CATSDSRQGVHEQYF. The CDR3 DNA follows: TGTGCCACCAGTGATTCACGGCAGGGCGTCCACGAGCAGTACTTC.

This clonotype has just a few counts. V gene TRBV5-5 combines with J gene TRBJ1-2; 9 bases map to TRBD1. The CDR3 consists of 17 residues. Germline-derived CDR1 and CDR2 are SGHKS and YYEKEE (reference sequence). V lost 4 bases and J lost 1; bases outside the gene matches: 11. CDR3 nucleotide sequence: TGTGCCAGCAGCGGGGTATCCTGGACAGGGGATAACTATGGCTACACCTTC. Translated, it gives CASSGVSWTGDNYGYTF.

The chain recombines TRBV2 with TRBJ2-7; possibly TRBD1 for D (5 bases). This CDR3 is built from 15 residues. Germline V lookup: CDR1 SNHLY, CDR2 FYNNEI. The V end lost 5 bases, the J end lost 0 bases, and 14 bases lay between the germline ends. The CDR3 region is CASSRDKGSSYEQYF. DNA for the CDR3: TGTGCCAGCAGTCGCGACAAGGGGTCCTCCTACGAGCAGTACTTC.

This clonotype was detected only a few times. The genes are TRBV4-1 and TRBJ2-1; 7 nucleotides align to TRBD2. The germline gives CDR1 MGHRA, CDR2 YSYEKL. CDR3 length: 18 amino acids. J was trimmed by 6 bases and V by 1 base; bases with no gene match: 15. The CDR3 loop is CASSQGVGPREWTNEQFF. The CDR3 DNA reads TGCGCCAGCAGCCAAGGAGTCGGGCCGCGGGAGTGGACCAATGAGCAGTTCTTC.